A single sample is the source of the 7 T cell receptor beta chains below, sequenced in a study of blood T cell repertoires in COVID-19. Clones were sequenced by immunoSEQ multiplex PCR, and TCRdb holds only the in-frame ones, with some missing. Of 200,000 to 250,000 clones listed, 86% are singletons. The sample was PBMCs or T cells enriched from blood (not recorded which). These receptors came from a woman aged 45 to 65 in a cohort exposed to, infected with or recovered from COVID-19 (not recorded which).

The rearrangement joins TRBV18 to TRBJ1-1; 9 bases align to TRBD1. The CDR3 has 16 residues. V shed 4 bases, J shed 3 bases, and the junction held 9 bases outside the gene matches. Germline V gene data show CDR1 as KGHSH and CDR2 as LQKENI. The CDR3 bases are TGTGCCAGCTCACAGACTATGGGACAGGGAGACACTGAAGCTTTCTTT. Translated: CASSQTMGQGDTEAFF.

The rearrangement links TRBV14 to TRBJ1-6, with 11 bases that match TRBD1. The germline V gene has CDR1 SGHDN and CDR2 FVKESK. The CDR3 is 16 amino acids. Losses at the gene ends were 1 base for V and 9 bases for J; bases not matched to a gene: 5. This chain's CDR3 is CASSQVGQGAFSPLHF. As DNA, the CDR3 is TGTGCCAGCAGCCAAGTCGGACAGGGGGCGTTTTCACCCCTCCACTTT.

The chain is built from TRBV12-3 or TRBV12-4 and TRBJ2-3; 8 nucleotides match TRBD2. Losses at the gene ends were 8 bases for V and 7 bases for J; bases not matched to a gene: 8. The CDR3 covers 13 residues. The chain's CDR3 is CASVGREGYTQYF. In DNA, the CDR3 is TGTGCCAGCGTGGGTCGGGAGGGTTATACGCAGTATTTT.

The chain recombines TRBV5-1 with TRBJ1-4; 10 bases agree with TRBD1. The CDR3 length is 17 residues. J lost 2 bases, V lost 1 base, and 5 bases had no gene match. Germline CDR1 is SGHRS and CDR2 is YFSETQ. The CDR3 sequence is CASSLWGQGRTNEKLFF. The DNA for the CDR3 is TGCGCCAGCAGCTTGTGGGGACAGGGGAGGACTAATGAAAAACTGTTTTTT.

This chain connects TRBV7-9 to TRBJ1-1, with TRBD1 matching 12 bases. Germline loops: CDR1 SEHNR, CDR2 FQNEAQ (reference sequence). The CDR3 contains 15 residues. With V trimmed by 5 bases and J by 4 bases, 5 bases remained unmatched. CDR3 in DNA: TGTGCCAGCAGCCCGACGGGACAGGGGGCCACTGAAGCTTTCTTT. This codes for CASSPTGQGATEAFF.

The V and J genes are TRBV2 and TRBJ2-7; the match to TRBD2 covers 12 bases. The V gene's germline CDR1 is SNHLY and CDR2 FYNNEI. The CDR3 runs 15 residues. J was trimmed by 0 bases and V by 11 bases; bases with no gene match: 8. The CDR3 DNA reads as TGTGCCCTTGGCCCACTAGCGGGGGGCTCCTACGAGCAGTACTTC. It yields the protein CALGPLAGGSYEQYF.

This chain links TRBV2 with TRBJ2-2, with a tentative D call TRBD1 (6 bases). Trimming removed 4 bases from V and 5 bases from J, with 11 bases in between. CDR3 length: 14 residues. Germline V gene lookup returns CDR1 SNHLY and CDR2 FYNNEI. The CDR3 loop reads CASSVLQGTGELFF. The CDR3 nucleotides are TGTGCCAGCAGTGTTTTACAGGGAACCGGGGAGCTGTTTTTT.